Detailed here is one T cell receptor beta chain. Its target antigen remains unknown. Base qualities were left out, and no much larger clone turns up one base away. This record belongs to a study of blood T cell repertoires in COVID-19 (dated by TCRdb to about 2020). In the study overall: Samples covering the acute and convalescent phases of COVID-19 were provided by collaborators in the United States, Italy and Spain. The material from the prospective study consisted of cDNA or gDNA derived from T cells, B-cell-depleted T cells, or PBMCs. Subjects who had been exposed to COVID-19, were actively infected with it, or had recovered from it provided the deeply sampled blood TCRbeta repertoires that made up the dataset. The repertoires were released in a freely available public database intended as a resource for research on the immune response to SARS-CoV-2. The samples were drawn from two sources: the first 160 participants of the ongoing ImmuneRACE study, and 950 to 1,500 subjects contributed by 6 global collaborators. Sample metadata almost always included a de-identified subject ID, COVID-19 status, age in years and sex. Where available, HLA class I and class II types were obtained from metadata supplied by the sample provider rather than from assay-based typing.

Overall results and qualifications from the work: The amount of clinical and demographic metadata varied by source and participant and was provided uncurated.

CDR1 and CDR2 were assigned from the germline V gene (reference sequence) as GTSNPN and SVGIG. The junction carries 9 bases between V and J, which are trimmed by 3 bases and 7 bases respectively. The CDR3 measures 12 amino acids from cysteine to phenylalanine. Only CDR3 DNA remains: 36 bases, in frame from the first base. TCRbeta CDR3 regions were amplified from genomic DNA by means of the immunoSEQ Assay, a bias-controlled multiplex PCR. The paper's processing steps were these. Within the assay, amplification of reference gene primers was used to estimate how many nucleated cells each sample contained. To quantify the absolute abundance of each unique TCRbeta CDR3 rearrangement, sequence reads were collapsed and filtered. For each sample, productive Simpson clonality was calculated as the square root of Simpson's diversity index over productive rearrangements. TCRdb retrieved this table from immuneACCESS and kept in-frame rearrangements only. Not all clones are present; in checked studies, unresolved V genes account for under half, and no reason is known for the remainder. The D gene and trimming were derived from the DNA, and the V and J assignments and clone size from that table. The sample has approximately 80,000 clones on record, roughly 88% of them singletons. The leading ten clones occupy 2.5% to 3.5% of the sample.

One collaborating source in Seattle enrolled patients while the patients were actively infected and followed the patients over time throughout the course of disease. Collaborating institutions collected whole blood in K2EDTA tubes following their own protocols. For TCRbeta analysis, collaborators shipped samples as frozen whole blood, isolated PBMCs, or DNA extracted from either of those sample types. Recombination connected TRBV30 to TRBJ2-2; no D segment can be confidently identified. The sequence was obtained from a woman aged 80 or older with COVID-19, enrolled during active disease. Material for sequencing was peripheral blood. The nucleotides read TGTGCCTGGAGCAGGATTCTCGGGGAGCTGTTTTTT. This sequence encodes CAWSRILGELFF.